The T cell receptor (beta chain) described here comes from a study of OX40 agonist ivuxolimab in advanced cancers. The overall study: At doses from 0.01 to 10 mg/kg, patients were given intravenous ivuxolimab every 2 weeks. Those enrolled were approximately 78% male, with a mean age of about 66 years and ages from 23 to 79.

Germline CDR1 and CDR2: MNHNY and SVGAGI (reference sequence). This CDR3 region has 12 residues. Trimming removed 5 bases from V and 5 bases from J, with 9 bases in between. Some clones are missing from TCRdb's copy, which holds only in-frame ones; the method was immunoSEQ multiplex PCR. This table holds under 60,000 clones, roughly 85% found once. With autoimmune disease history or systemic immunosuppression, patients were excluded. The sequence was obtained from an adult with an advanced solid tumor such as melanoma, head and neck, liver or kidney cancer. The source material was CD4+ or CD8+ T cells sorted from blood, sampled in a trial of the OX40 agonist ivuxolimab. V usage is TRBV6-6 and J usage is TRBJ2-5; no definite D call. The CDR3 protein is CASSHRSETQYF. In DNA, the CDR3 is TGTGCCAGCAGTCACAGAAGCGAGACCCAGTACTTC.